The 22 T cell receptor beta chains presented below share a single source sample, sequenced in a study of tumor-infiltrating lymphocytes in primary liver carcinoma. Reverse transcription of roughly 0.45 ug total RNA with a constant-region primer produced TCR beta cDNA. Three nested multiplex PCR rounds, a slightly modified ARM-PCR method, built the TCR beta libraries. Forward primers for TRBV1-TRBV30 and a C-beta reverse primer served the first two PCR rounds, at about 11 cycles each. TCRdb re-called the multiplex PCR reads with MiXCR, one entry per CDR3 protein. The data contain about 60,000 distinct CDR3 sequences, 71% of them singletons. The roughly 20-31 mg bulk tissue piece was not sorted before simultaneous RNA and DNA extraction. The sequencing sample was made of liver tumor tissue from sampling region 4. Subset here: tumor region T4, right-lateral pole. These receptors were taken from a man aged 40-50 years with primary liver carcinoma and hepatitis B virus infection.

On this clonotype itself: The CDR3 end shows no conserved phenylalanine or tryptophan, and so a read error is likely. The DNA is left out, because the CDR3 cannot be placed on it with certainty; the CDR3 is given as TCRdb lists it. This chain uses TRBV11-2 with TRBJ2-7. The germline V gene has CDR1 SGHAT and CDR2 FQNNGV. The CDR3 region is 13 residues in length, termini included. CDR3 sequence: CASSFDGVYEQHL.

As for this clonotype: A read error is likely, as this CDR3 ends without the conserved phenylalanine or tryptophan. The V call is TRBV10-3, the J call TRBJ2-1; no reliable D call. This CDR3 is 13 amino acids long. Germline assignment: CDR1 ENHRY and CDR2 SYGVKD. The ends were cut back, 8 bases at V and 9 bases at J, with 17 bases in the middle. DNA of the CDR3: TGTGCCATCTTCTCAATACTGACTGGTGAGCAGTTCTCC. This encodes CAIFSILTGEQFS.

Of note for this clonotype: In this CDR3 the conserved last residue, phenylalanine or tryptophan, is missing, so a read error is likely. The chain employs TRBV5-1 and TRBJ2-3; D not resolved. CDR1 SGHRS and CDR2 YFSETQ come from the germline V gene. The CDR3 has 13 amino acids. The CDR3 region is CASSLVGIDTQYS. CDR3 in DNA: TGCGCAAGCAGCCTCGTTGGCATAGATACGCAGTATTCT.

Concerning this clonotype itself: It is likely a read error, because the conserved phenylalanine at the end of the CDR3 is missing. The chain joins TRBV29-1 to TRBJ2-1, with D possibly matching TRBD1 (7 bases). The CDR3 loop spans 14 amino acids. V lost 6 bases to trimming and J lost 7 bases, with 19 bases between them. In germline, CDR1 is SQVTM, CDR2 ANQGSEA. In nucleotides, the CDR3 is TGCAGCGTACTTAGGACAGGAGGGTTTAATGAGCAGTTCCTC. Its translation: CSVLRTGGFNEQFL.

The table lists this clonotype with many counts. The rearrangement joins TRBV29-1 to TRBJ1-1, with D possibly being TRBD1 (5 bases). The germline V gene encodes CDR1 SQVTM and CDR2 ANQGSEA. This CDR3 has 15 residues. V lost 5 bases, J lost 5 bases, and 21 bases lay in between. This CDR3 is CSVSAGWGMGTEAFF. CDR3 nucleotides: TGCAGCGTTTCGGCAGGGTGGGGAATGGGAACTGAAGCTTTCTTT.

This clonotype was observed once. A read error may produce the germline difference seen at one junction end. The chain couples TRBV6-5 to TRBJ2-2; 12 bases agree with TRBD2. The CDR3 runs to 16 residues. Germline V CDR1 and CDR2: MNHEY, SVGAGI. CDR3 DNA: TGTGGCAGCCGGACTAGCGGGGAGAGGAACACCGGGGAACTGTTTTTT. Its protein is CGSRTSGERNTGELFF.

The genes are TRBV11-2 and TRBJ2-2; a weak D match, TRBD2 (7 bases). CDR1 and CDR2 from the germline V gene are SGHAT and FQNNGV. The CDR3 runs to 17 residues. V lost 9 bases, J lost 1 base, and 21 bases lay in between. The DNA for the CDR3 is TGTGCCAGTAGTTTAGCATTGGGAGGGGGGAACACCGGGGAGCTGTTTTTT. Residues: CASSLALGGGNTGELFF.

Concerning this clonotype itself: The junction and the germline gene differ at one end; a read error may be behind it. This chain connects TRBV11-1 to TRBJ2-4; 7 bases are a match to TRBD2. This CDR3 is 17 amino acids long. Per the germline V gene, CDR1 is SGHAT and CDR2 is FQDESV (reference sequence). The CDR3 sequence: CARSFPGTNGTKNTQYF. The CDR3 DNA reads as TGTGCCAGAAGCTTTCCCGGGACTAACGGGACCAAAAACACTCAGTACTTC.

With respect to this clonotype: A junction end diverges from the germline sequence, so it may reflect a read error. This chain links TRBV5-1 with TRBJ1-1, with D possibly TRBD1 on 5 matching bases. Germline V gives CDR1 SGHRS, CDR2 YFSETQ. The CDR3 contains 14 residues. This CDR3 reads CASSLDTPKTEAFF. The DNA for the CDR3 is TGTGCCAGCAGCTTGGACACGCCGAAGACTGAAGCTTTCTTT.

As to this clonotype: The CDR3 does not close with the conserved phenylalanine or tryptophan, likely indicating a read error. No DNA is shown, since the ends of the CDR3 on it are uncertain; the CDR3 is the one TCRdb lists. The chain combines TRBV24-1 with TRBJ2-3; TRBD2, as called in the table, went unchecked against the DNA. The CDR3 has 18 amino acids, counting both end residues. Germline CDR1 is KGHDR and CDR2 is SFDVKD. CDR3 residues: CATGPGLAELTTTDTHYS.

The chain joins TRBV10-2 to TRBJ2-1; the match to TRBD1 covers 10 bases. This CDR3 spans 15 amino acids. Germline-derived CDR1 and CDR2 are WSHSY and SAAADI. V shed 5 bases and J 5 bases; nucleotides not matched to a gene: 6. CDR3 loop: CASSYRDRGHNEQFF. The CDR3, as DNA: TGCGCCAGCAGTTACCGGGACAGGGGCCACAATGAGCAGTTCTTC.

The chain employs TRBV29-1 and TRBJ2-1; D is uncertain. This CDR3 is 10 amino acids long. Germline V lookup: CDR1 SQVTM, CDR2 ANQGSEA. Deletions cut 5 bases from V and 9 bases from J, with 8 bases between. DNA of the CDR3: TGCAGCGTTCTTGTCAGTGAGCAGTTCTTC. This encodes CSVLVSEQFF.

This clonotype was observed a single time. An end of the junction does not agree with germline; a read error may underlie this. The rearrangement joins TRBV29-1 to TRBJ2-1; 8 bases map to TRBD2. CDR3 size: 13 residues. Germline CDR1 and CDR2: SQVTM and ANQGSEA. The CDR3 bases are TGTAGCGGGACTAACGGGAAGCTCTATGAGCAGTTCTTC. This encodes CSGTNGKLYEQFF.

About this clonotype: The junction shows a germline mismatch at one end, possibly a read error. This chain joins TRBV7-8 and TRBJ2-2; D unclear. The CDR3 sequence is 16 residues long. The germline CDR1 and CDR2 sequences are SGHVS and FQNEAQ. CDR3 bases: TGTGCTAGCAGCTTTGCGGTAGTCTTGAACACAGGGGAGCTGTTTTTT. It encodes CASSFAVVLNTGELFF.

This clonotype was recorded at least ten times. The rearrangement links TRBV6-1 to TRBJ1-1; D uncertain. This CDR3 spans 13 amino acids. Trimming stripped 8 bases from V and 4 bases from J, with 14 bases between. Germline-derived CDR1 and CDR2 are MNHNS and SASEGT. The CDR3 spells CASSRERGTEAFF. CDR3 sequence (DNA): TGTGCCAGCTCACGGGAGCGGGGCACTGAAGCTTTCTTT.

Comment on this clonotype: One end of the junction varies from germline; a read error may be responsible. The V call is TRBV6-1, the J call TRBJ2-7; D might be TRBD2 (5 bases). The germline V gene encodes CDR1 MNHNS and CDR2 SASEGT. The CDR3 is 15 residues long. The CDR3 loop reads CGSTSSGSLTYEQYF. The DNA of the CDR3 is TGTGGCAGCACGAGTAGTGGGAGCCTTACCTACGAGCAGTACTTC.

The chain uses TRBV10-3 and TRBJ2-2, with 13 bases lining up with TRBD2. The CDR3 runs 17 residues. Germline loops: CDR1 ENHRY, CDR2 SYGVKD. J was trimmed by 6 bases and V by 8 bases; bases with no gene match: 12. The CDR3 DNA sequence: TGTGCCATCGGGATGACTAGCGGGAGGAGTCTGTCCGGGGAGCTGTTTTTT. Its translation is CAIGMTSGRSLSGELFF.

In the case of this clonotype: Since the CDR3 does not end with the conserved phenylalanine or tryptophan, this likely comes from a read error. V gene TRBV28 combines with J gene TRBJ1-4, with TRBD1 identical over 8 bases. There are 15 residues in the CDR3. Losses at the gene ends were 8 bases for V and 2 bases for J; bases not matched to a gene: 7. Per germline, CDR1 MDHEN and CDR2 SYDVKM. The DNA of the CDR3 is TGTGCCAGCGGAAGTCAGGGGGCGACTAATGAAAAACTGTTTTTA. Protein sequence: CASGSQGATNEKLFL.

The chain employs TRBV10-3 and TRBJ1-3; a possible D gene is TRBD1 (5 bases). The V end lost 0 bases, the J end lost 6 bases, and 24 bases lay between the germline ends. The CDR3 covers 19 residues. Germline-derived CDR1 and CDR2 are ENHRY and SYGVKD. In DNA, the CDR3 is TGTGCCATCAGTGAGTCGGGAGTCCCCTTTAGGGGAGGAGCAAACACCATATATTTT. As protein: CAISESGVPFRGGANTIYF.

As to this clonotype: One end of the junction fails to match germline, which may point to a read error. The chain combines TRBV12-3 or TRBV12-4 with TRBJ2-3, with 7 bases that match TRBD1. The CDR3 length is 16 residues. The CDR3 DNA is TGTGCCAGCACCGATCTGGGGGCTAACGGGACAGATATGCAGTATTTT. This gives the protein CASTDLGANGTDMQYF.

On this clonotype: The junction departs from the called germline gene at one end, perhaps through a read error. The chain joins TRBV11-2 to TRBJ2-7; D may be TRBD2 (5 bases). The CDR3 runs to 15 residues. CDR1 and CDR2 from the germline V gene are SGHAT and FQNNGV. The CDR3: CGSSLEYGISGEQCF. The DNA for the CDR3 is TGTGGCAGCAGCTTAGAGTACGGGATCTCTGGCGAGCAGTGCTTC.

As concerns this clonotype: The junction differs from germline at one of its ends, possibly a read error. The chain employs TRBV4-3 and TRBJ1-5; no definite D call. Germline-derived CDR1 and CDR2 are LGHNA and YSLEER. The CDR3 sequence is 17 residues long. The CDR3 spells CVSSQTTQRAGNQPQHF. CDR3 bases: TGCGTCAGCAGCCAAACTACACAGAGGGCCGGCAATCAGCCCCAGCATTTT.